A selection of T cell receptor beta chains follows, all from one sample in a study of blood T cell repertoires in COVID-19. TCRdb keeps only in-frame clones here, not all; method: immunoSEQ multiplex PCR. The data contain under 60,000 clones, roughly 88% of them singletons. What was sequenced was peripheral blood. Source of these receptors: a man in his 70s with acute or convalescent COVID-19. Each CDR3 is given with its conserved first and last residue. A D gene is named only where the DNA matches it firmly. Not all rows give a size; the values are once, few, many and, for expanded clones, a class.

size | D | J | V | DNA | CDR3
. | TRBD2 | TRBJ2-2 | TRBV9 | TGTGCCAGCAGCGTGGAGACTAGCTCCACCGGGGAGCTGTTTTTT | CASSVETSSTGELFF
. | TRBD2 | TRBJ2-5 | TRBV4-2 | TGTGCCAGCAGCCCTAGCGGGAGGGCCGCAGAGACCCAGTACTTC | CASSPSGRAAETQYF
. | . | TRBJ2-5 | TRBV6-5 | TGTGCCAGCAGTTACTCATGGGGCGCCCAGGGAGAGACCCAGTACTTC | CASSYSWGAQGETQYF
. | . | TRBJ1-6 | TRBV6-5 | TGTGCCAGCCGGGGGATCGAACCCCTCCACTTT | CASRGIEPLHF
. | TRBD1 | TRBJ1-2 | TRBV30 | TGTGCCTGGAGTCACTCTCCGGGACAGGGGTTACATGGCTACACCTTC | CAWSHSPGQGLHGYTF
. | . | TRBJ1-1 | TRBV19 | TGTGCCAGTAGTTTGCCCGGGGGTGAAGCTTTCTTT | CASSLPGGEAFF
. | . | TRBJ2-1 | TRBV19 | TGTGCCAGCGCCATAAGAGACAGTATGGATGAGCAGTTCTTC | CASAIRDSMDEQFF
few | TRBD1 | TRBJ1-6 | TRBV6-8 | TGTGCCAGCAGTTCAGGGGGCCCAAATTCACCCCTCCACTTT | CASSSGGPNSPLHF
. | . | TRBJ1-5 | TRBV5-1 | TGCGCCAGCAGCTGCCCCCGGGAGCCCAGGAATCAGCCCCAGCATTTT | CASSCPREPRNQPQHF
. | TRBD2 | TRBJ2-7 | TRBV5-1 | TGCGCCAGCAGCTTGGCCGCGGGAGGCTCTTACGAGCAGTACTTC | CASSLAAGGSYEQYF
. | TRBD2 | TRBJ2-5 | TRBV9 | TGTGCCAGCAGCGCAAGCCTAGCGGAAGAGACCCAGTACTTC | CASSASLAEETQYF
. | . | TRBJ1-1 | TRBV3-1/TRBV3-2 | TGTGCCAGCAGCCAAGAACCTACCGGCAGGGCCTGGGACACTGAAGCTTTCTTT | CASSQEPTGRAWDTEAFF
few | . | TRBJ1-1 | TRBV19 | TGTGCCAGTAGTGAGGGAGCGAACACTGAAGCTTTCTTT | CASSEGANTEAFF
. | TRBD1 | TRBJ1-5 | TRBV2 | TGTGCCAGCAGTGAAGAGGGGGCGAGTCAGCCCCAGCATTTT | CASSEEGASQPQHF
. | . | TRBJ1-1 | TRBV6-2/TRBV6-3 | TGTGCCAGCAGCCCCGGACAGCGTAGCACTGAAGCTTTCTTT | CASSPGQRSTEAFF
once | . | TRBJ1-5 | TRBV6-1 | TGTGCCAGCAGTGAGATACAGGGACGGAACCAGCCCCAGCATTTT | CASSEIQGRNQPQHF
. | TRBD2 | TRBJ2-1 | TRBV7-8 | TGTGCCAGCATACCATTACGCGGGGGACGTTACAATGAGCAGTTCTTC | CASIPLRGGRYNEQFF
. | . | TRBJ1-3 | TRBV27 | TGTGCCAGCAGTCTCGGAAACACCATATATTTT | CASSLGNTIYF
. | TRBD1 | TRBJ2-7 | TRBV6-2/TRBV6-3 | TGTGCCAGCAGTTCAATCGGGACAGGGGCCTACGAGCAGTACTTC | CASSSIGTGAYEQYF
few | TRBD1 | TRBJ2-7 | TRBV11-2 | TGTGCCAGCAGCCGTCGAGTGCGGGGGACAGGGGAATCAGAGCAGTACTTC | CASSRRVRGTGESEQYF
. | TRBD1 | TRBJ1-5 | TRBV18 | TGTGCCAGCTCACCGGGACAGGCGAATCAGCCCCAGCATTTT | CASSPGQANQPQHF
few | TRBD1 | TRBJ1-2 | TRBV7-2 | TGTGCCAGCAGCCCCCGGCAGGGGGCAGGCTATGGCTACACCTTC | CASSPRQGAGYGYTF
few | . | TRBJ2-1 | TRBV21-1 | TGTGCCAGCAGCAAAGAAGGGGGAGGGAATCCCTACAATGAGCAGTTCTTC | CASSKEGGGNPYNEQFF
. | TRBD1 | TRBJ1-4 | TRBV28 | TGTGCCAGCAGCCTAGACAGGGCCCGACGGTTGTTTTTT | CASSLDRARRLFF
once | . | TRBJ2-3 | TRBV7-2 | TGTGCCAGCAGCCCCCGCCGCGGAACAGATACGCAGTATTTT | CASSPRRGTDTQYF
. | TRBD1 | TRBJ2-7 | TRBV6-6 | TGTGCCAGCAGATACATGGGACAGGGGGCCGACGAGCAGTACTTC | CASRYMGQGADEQYF
. | . | TRBJ1-4 | TRBV24-1 | TGTGCCACCAGTGATTCAGGTGCCGATAATGAAAAACTGTTTTTT | CATSDSGADNEKLFF